This TCR beta chain was recorded in a study of CD8 T cells in ankylosing spondylitis. Study-level points and caveats: Disease-linked clones bore a CD8+ phenotype and were relatively rare in peripheral blood. Several of the motif variants were reported before in synovial fluid and blood from reactive arthritis. Blood from ankylosing spondylitis patients appeared to carry a characteristic roughly 8-variant TCR beta motif. Clones linked to disease were reported to show significant enrichment in matched ankylosing spondylitis synovial fluid.

This clonotype was seen at least ten times. Its antigen remains unidentified. CDR1 is SQVTM, CDR2 ANQGSEA, per germline. V was cut by 7 bases and J by 2 bases, with 8 bases left in between. This CDR3 region has 11 residues. Construction of TCR beta libraries was performed using quantitative 5'-RACE with molecular barcodes. One entry per CDR3 protein results from TCRdb running MiXCR on the 5' RACE reads. Of 450,000 to 550,000 distinct CDR3 sequences detected, approximately 5% appear once; the ten largest clones hold approximately 3.5%. Sequenced sample: blood, either unsorted or a sorted T cell fraction (not recorded which). The TCR originated in a male donor with ankylosing spondylitis. The chain combines TRBV29-1 with TRBJ1-2; D uncertain. Written as DNA, the CDR3 is TGCAGCGCGGTAACGAACTATGGCTACACCTTC. As protein: CSAVTNYGYTF.